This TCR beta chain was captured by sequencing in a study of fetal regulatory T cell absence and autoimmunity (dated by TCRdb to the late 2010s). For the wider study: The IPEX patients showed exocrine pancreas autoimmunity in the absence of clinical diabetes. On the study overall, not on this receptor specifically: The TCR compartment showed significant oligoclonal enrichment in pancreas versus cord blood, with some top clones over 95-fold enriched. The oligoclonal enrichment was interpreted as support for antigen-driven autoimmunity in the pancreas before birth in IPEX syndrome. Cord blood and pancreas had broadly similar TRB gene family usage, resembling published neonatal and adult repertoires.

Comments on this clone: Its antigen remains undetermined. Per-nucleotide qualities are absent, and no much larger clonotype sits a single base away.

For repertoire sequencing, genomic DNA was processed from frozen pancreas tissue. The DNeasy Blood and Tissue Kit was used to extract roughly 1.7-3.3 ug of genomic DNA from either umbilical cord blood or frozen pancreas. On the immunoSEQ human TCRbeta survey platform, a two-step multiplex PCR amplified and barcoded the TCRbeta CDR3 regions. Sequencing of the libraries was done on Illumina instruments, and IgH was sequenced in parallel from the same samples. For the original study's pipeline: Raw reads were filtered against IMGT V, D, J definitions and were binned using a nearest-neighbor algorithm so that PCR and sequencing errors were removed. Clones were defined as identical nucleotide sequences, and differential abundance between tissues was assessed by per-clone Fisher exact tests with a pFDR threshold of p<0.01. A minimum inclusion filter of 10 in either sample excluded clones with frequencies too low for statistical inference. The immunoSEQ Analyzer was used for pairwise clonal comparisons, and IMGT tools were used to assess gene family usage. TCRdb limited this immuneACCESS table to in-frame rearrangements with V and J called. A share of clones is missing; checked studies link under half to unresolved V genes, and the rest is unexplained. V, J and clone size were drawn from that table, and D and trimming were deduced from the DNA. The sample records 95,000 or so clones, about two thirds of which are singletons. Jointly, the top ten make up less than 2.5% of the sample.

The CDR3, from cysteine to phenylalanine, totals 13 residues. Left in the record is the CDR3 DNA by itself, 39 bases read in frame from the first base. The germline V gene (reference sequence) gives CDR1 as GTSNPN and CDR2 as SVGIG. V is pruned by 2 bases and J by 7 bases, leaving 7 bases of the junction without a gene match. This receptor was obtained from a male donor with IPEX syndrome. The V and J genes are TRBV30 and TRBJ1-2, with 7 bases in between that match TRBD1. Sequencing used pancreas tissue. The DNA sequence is TGTGCCTGGAGTCCTAGGGGGCTAGTTGGCTACACCTTC. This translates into CAWSPRGLVGYTF.